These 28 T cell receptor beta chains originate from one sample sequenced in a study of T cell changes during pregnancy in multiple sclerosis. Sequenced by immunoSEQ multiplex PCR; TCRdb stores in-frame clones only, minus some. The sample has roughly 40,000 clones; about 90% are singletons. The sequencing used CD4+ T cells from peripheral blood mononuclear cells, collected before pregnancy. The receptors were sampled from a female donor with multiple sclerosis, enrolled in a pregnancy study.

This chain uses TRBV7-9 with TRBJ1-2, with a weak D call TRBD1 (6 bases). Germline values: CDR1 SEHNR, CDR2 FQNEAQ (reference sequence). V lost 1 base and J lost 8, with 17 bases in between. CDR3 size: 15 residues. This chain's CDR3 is CASSLEQGLSLGYTF. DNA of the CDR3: TGTGCCAGCAGCTTAGAACAGGGATTGTCTTTGGGCTACACCTTC.

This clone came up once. In DNA, the CDR3 is TGTGCCAGTAGTACCTCTGACTCCCGGAGAGAAAAACTGTTTTTT. It yields the protein CASSTSDSRREKLFF. V usage is TRBV19 and J usage is TRBJ1-4; D not resolved. The ends were cut back, 4 bases at V and 8 bases at J, with 17 bases in the middle. Germline lookup yields CDR1 LNHDA and CDR2 SQIVND (reference sequence). This CDR3 spans 15 amino acids.

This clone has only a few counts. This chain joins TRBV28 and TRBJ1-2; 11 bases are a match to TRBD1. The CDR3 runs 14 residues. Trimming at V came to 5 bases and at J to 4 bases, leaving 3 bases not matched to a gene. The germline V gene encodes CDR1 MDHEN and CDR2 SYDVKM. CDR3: CASSTGTGGYGYTF. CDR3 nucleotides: TGTGCCAGCAGTACCGGGACAGGGGGCTATGGCTACACCTTC.

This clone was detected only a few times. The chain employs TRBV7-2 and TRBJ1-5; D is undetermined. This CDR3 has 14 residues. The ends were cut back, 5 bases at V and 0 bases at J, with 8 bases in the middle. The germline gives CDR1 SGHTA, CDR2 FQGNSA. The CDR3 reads CASSQRYSNQPQHF. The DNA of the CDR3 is TGTGCCAGCAGCCAACGCTATAGCAATCAGCCCCAGCATTTT.

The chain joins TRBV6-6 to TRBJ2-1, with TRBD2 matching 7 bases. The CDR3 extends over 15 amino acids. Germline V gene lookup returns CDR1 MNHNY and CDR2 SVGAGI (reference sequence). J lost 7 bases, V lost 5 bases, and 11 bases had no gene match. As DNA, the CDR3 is TGTGCCAGCAGTCCCTCGCGGGGGATCGGGAATGAGCAGTTCTTC. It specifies CASSPSRGIGNEQFF.

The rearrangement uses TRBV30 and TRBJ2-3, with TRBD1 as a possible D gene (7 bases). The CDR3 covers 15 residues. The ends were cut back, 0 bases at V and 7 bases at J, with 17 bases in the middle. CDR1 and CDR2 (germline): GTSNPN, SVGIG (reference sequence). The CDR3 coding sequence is TGTGCCTGGAGTGTTGGGGCAGGGGGGACGTATACGCAGTATTTT. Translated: CAWSVGAGGTYTQYF.

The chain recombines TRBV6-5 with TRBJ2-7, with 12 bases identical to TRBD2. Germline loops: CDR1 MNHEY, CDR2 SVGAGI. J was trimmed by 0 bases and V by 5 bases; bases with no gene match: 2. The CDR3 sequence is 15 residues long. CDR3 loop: CASSRTSGASYEQYF. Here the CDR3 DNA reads TGTGCCAGCAGTCGGACTAGCGGGGCCTCCTACGAGCAGTACTTC.

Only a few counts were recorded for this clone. In DNA form, the CDR3 reads TGTGCCAGCAGCCCCCAGGGATACAATCAGCCCCAGCATTTT. Translation gives CASSPQGYNQPQHF. The genes are TRBV9 and TRBJ1-5; the D gene is possibly TRBD1 (5 bases). Germline V lookup: CDR1 SGDLS, CDR2 YYNGEE. Trimming removed 4 bases from V and 3 bases from J, with 11 bases in between. CDR3 size: 14 residues.

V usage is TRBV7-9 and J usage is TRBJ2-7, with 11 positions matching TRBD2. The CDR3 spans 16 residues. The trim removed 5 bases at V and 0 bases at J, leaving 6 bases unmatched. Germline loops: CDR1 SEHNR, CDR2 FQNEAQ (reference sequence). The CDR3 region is CASSPRLAGTSYEQYF. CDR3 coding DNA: TGTGCCAGCAGCCCCCGACTAGCGGGGACCTCCTACGAGCAGTACTTC.

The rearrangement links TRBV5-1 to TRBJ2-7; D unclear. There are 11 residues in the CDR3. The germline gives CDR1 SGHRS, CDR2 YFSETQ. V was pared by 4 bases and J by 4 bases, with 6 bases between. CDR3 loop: CASSREYEQYF. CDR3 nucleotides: TGCGCCAGCAGCAGAGAATACGAGCAGTACTTC.

The CDR3, as DNA: TGTGCCAGCAGTGAAAGCAGGGGGCTGTCGAATCAGCCCCAGCATTTT. Translation: CASSESRGLSNQPQHF. This sequence joins TRBV6-1 and TRBJ1-5; 8 nucleotides align to TRBD1. Trimming removed 2 bases from V and 4 bases from J; junction bases left unmatched: 7. CDR1 and CDR2 (germline): MNHNS, SASEGT. The CDR3 is 16 amino acids.

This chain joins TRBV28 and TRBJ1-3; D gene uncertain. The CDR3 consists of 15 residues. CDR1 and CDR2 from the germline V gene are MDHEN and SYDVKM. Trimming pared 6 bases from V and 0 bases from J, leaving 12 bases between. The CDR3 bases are TGTGCCAGCAGCCCCCCATTGAGCTCTGGAAACACCATATATTTT. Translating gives CASSPPLSSGNTIYF.

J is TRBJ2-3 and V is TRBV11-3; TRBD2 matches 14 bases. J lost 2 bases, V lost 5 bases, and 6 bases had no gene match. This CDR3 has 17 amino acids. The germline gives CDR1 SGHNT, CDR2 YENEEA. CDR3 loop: CASSLGTSGGFTDTQYF. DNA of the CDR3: TGTGCCAGCAGCCTGGGGACTAGCGGGGGATTCACAGATACGCAGTATTTT.

CDR3 coding DNA: TGTGCCAGCAGCCTATCTCCTTCGTTGGAATCGGGGAAGACTAATGAAAAACTGTTTTTT. This encodes CASSLSPSLESGKTNEKLFF. The genes are TRBV5-4 and TRBJ1-4, with unresolved D. Germline V CDR1 and CDR2: SGHNT, YYREEE (reference sequence). The CDR3 has 20 amino acids. V lost 4 bases to trimming and J lost 2 bases, with 27 bases between them. Together with reference TRBV5-4 and TRBJ1-4, the CDR3 gives the full variable domain: ETGVTQSPTHLIKTRGQQVTLRCSSQSGHNTVSWYQQALGQGPQFIFQYYREEENGRGNFPPRFSGLQFPNYSSELNVNALELDDSALYLCASSLSPSLESGKTNEKLFFGSGTQLSVL.

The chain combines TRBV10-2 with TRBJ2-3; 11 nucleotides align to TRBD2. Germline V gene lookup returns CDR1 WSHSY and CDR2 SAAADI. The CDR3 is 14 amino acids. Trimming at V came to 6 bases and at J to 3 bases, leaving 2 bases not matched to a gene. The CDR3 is CASRRLAGTDTQYF. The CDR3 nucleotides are TGCGCCAGCAGGAGACTAGCGGGAACAGATACGCAGTATTTT.

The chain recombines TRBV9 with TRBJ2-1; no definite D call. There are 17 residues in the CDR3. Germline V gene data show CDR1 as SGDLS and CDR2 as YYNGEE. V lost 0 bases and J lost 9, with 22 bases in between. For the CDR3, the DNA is TGTGCCAGCAGCGTAGCAGAGGCCTCGCGGAAAACGGGTGAGCAGTTCTTC. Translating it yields CASSVAEASRKTGEQFF.

CDR3 region: CASRASTGHNEQFF. The CDR3 nucleotides are TGTGCCAGCAGGGCAAGCACAGGGCACAATGAGCAGTTCTTC. The chain has TRBV11-2 and TRBJ2-1; possibly TRBD1 for D (6 bases). Germline V gene sequence: CDR1 SGHAT, CDR2 FQNNGV. Trimming removed 6 bases at V and 5 bases at J, with 14 bases between. This CDR3 region has 14 residues. Full variable domain (remainder filled in from reference TRBV11-2 and TRBJ2-1): EAGVAQSPRYKIIEKRQSVAFWCNPISGHATLYWYQQILGQGPKLLIQFQNNGVVDDSQLPKDRFSAERLKGVDSTLKIQPAKLEDSAVYLCASRASTGHNEQFFGPGTRLTVL.

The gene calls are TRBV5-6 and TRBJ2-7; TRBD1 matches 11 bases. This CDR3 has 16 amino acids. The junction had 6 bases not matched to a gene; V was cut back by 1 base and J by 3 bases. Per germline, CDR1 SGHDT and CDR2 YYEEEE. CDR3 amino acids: CASSLLGTGGNYEQYF. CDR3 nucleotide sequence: TGTGCCAGCAGCTTGCTCGGGACAGGGGGAAACTACGAGCAGTACTTC. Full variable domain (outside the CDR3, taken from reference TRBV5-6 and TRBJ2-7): DAGVTQSPTHLIKTRGQQVTLRCSPKSGHDTVSWYQQALGQGPQFIFQYYEEEERQRGNFPDRFSGHQFPNYSSELNVNALLLGDSALYLCASSLLGTGGNYEQYFGPGTRLTVT.

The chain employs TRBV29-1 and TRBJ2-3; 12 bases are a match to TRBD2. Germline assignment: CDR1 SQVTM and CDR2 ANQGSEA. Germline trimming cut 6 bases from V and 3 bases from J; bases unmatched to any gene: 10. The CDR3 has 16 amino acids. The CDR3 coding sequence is TGCAGCGTCGGCGGGGCTAGCGGGAGGGGGACAGATACGCAGTATTTT. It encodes CSVGGASGRGTDTQYF.

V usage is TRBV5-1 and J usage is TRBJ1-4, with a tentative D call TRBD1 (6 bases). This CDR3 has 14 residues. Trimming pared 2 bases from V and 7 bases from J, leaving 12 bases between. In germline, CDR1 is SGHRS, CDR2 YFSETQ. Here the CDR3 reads CASSFSGVAEKLFF. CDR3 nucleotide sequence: TGCGCCAGCAGCTTCTCAGGGGTTGCTGAAAAACTGTTTTTT.

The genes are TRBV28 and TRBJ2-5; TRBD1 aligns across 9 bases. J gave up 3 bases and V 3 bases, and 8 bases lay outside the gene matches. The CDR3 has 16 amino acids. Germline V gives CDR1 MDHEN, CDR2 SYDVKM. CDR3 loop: CASSFGTGLIEETQYF. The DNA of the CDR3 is TGTGCCAGCAGTTTCGGGACAGGGCTAATTGAAGAGACCCAGTACTTC. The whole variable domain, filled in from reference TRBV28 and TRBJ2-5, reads DVKVTQSSRYLVKRTGEKVFLECVQDMDHENMFWYRQDPGLGLRLIYFSYDVKMKEKGDIPEGYSVSREKKERFSLILESASTNQTSMYLCASSFGTGLIEETQYFGPGTRLLVL.

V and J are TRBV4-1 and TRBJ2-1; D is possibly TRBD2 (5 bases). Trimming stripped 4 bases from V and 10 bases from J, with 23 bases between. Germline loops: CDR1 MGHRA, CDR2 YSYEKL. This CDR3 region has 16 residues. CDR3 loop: CASSPTLALVQWEQFF. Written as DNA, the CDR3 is TGCGCCAGCAGCCCCACCCTAGCACTAGTCCAATGGGAGCAGTTCTTC.

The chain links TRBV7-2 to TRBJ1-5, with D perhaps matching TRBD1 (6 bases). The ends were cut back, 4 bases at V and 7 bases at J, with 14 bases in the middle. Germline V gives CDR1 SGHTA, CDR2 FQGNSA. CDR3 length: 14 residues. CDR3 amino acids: CASSSQGTGQPQHF. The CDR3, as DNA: TGTGCCAGCAGCTCCCAGGGGACGGGGCAGCCCCAGCATTTT.

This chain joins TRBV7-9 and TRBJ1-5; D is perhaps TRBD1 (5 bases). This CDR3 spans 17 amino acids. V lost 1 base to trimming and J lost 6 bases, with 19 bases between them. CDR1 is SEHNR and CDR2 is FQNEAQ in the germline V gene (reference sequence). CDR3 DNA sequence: TGTGCCAGCAGCTTAGTAGTCCCAGGGCGATATATTCAGCCCCAGCATTTT. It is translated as CASSLVVPGRYIQPQHF.

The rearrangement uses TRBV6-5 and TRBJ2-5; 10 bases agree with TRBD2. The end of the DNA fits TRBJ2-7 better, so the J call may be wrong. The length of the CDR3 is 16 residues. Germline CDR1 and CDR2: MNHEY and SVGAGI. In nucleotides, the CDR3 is TGTGCCAGCAGTTACTCGAAACTAGCGGGAACCTACGAGCAGTACTTC. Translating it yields CASSYSKLAGTYEQYF.

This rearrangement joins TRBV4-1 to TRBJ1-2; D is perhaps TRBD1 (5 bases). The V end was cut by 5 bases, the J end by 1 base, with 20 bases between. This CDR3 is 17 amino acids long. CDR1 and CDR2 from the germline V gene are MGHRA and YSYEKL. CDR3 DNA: TGCGCCAGCAGCAATGGGGGGGTGGACAAATTTAACTATGGCTACACCTTC. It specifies CASSNGGVDKFNYGYTF.

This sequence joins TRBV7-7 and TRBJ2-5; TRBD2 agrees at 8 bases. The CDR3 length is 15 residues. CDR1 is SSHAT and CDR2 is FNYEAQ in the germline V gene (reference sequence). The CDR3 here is CASSPTSAAGETQYF. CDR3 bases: TGTGCTAGTTCCCCGACTAGCGCGGCAGGGGAGACCCAGTACTTC. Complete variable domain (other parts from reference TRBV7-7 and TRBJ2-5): GAGVSQSPRYKVTKRGQDVTLRCDPISSHATLYWYQQALGQGPEFLTYFNYEAQPDKSGLPSDRFSAERPEGSISTLTIQRTEQRDSAMYRCASSPTSAAGETQYFGPGTRLLVL.

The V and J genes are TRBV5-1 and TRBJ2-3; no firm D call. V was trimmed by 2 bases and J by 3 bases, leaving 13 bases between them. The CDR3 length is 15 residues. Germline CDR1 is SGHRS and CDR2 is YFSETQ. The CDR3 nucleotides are TGCGCCAGCAGCTTCCGTGTAGCCTGGACAGATACGCAGTATTTT. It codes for CASSFRVAWTDTQYF.